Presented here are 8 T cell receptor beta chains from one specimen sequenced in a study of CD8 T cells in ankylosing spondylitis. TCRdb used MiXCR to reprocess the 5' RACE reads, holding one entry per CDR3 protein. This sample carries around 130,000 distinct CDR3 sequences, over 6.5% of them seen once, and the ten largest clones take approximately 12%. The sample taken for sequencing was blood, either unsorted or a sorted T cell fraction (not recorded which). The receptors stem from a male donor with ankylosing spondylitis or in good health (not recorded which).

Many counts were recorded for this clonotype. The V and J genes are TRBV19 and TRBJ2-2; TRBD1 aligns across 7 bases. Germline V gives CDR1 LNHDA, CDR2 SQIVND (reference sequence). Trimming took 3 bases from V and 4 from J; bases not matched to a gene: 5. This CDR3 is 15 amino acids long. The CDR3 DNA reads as TGTGCCAGTAGTATCTCAGGGGGTACCACCGGGGAGCTGTTTTTT. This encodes CASSISGGTTGELFF. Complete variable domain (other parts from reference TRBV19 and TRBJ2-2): DGGITQSPKYLFRKEGQNVTLSCEQNLNHDAMYWYRQDPGQGLRLIYYSQIVNDFQKGDIAEGYSVSREKKESFPLTVTSAQKNPTAFYLCASSISGGTTGELFFGEGSRLTVL.

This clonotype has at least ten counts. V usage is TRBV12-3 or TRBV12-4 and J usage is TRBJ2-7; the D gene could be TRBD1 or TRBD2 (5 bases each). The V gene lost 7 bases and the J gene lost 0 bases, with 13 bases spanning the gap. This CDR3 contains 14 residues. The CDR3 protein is CASNSGPSSYEQYF. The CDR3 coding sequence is TGTGCCAGCAATTCGGGGCCGAGCTCCTACGAGCAGTACTTC.

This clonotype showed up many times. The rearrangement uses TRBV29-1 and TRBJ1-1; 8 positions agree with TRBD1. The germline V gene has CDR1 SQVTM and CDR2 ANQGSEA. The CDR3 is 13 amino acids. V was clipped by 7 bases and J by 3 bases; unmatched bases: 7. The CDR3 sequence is CSARDRGYTEAFF. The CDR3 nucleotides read TGCAGCGCCAGAGACAGGGGATACACTGAAGCTTTCTTT. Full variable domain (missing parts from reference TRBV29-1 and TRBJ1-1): SAVISQKPSRDICQRGTSLTIQCQVDSQVTMMFWYRQQPGQSLTLIATANQGSEATYESGFVIDKFPISRPNLTFSTLTVSNMSPEDSSIYLCSARDRGYTEAFFGQGTRLTVV.

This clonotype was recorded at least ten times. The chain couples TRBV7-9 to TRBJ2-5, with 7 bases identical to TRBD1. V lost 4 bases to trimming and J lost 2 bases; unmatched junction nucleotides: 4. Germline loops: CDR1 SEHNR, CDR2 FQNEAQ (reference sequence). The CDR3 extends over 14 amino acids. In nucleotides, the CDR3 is TGTGCCAGCAGCTATGGGACAGCTCAAGAGACCCAGTACTTC. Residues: CASSYGTAQETQYF. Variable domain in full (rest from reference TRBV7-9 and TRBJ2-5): DTGVSQNPRHKITKRGQNVTFRCDPISEHNRLYWYRQTLGQGPEFLTYFQNEAQLEKSRLLSDRFSAERPKGSFSTLEIQRTEQGDSAMYLCASSYGTAQETQYFGPGTRLLVL.

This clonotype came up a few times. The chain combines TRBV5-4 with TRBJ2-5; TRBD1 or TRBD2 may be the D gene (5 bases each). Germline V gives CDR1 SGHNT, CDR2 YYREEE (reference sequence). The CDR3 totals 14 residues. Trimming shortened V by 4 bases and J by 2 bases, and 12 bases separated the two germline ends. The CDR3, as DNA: TGTGCCAGCAGCAGAGGGACCGTACAAGAGACCCAGTACTTC. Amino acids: CASSRGTVQETQYF.

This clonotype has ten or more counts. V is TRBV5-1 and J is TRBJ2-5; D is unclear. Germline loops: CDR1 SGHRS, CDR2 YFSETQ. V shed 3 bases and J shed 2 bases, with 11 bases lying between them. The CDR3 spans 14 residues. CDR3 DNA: TGCGCCAGCAGCTCCGGACCGAAACAAGAGACCCAGTACTTC. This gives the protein CASSSGPKQETQYF. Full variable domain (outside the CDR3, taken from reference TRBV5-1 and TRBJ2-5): KAGVTQTPRYLIKTRGQQVTLSCSPISGHRSVSWYQQTPGQGLQFLFEYFSETQRNKGNFPGRFSGRQFSNSRSEMNVSTLELGDSALYLCASSSGPKQETQYFGPGTRLLVL.

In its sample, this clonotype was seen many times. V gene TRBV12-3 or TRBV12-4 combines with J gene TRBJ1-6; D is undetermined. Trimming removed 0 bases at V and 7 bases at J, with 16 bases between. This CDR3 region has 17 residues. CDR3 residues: CASSLAPGSGGNSPLHF. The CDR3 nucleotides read TGTGCCAGCAGTTTAGCCCCCGGCTCTGGAGGCAATTCACCCCTCCACTTT.

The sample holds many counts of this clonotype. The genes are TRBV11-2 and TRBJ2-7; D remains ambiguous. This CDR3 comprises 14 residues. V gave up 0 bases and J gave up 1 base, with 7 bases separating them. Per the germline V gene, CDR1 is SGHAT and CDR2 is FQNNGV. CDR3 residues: CASSLEARSYEQYF. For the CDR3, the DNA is TGTGCCAGCAGCTTAGAGGCTCGGTCCTACGAGCAGTACTTC.